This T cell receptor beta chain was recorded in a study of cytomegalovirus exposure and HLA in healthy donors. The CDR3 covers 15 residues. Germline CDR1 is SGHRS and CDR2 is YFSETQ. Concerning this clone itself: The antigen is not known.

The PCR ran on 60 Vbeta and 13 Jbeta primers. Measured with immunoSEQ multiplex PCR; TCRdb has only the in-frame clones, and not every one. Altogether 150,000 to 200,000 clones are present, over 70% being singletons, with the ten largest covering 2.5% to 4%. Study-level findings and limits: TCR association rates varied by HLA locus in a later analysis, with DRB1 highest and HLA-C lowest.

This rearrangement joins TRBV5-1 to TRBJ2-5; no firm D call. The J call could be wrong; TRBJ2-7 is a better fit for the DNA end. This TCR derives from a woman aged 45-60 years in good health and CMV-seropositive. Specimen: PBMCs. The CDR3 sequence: CASSLTTSVPYEQYF. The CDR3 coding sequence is TGCGCCAGCAGCTTGACGACCAGCGTACCCTACGAGCAGTACTTC.